This entry lists 25 T cell receptor beta chains sequenced from one sample in a study of cytomegalovirus exposure and HLA in healthy donors. Amplification used 60 Vbeta primers and 13 Jbeta primers. Method: immunoSEQ multiplex PCR; TCRdb's copy keeps in-frame clones and lacks some. The sample data list fewer than 85,000 clones. Source material: PBMCs. These receptors were obtained from a middle-aged man in good health and CMV-seropositive.

The chain carries TRBV5-8 and TRBJ2-2; 11 bases fit TRBD1. The germline V gene has CDR1 SGHTS and CDR2 YDEGEE. With 4 bases clipped from V and 1 base from J, the junction kept 3 bases outside the gene matches. The length of the CDR3 is 16 residues. The CDR3 region is CASSLGTGGNTGELFF. CDR3 DNA sequence: TGTGCCAGCAGCCTGGGGACAGGGGGGAACACCGGGGAGCTGTTTTTT. Full variable domain (missing parts from reference TRBV5-8 and TRBJ2-2): EAGVTQSPTHLIKTRGQQATLRCSPISGHTSVYWYQQALGLGLQFLLWYDEGEERNRGNFPPRFSGRQFPNYSSELNVNALELEDSALYLCASSLGTGGNTGELFFGEGSRLTVL.

The V call is TRBV5-1, the J call TRBJ1-1, with D possibly TRBD1 on 5 matching bases. CDR1 SGHRS and CDR2 YFSETQ come from the germline V gene. With 4 bases removed from V and 6 bases from J, the gap between germline ends came to 13 bases. CDR3 length: 13 residues. The CDR3 spells CASSVGREAEAFF. CDR3 in DNA: TGCGCCAGCAGCGTTGGCAGGGAGGCTGAAGCTTTCTTT.

The genes are TRBV5-1 and TRBJ1-1; the D gene is possibly TRBD1 (5 bases). CDR3 length: 15 residues. V lost 0 bases and J lost 0, with 9 bases in between. Germline V gene lookup returns CDR1 SGHRS and CDR2 YFSETQ. The CDR3 DNA sequence: TGCGCCAGCAGCTTGGGACAGTCTATGAACACTGAAGCTTTCTTT. This encodes CASSLGQSMNTEAFF.

This chain connects TRBV15 to TRBJ1-3, with TRBD1 identical over 7 bases. Per the germline V gene, CDR1 is LNHNV and CDR2 is YYDKDF (reference sequence). Trimming removed 5 bases from V and 4 bases from J; junction bases left unmatched: 11. The CDR3 loop spans 16 amino acids. The CDR3 region is CATSGGTGALGNTIYF. CDR3 nucleotides: TGTGCCACCAGCGGAGGAACAGGGGCGCTAGGAAACACCATATATTTT.

This chain links TRBV11-2 with TRBJ2-1; 7 bases map to TRBD2. Germline CDR1 SGHAT, CDR2 FQNNGV. J was trimmed by 3 bases and V by 5 bases; bases with no gene match: 10. The length of the CDR3 is 16 residues. Here the CDR3 DNA reads TGTGCCAGCAGCAACCGAGCGGGATCGAGCTACAATGAGCAGTTCTTC. Protein: CASSNRAGSSYNEQFF.

J is TRBJ2-1 and V is TRBV5-1; 8 bases are a match to TRBD2. The CDR3 runs to 17 residues. Germline values: CDR1 SGHRS, CDR2 YFSETQ. V was pared by 6 bases and J by 11 bases, with 22 bases of the junction left unmatched. The CDR3 region has the DNA TGCGCCAGCACCCCCGGGGGAGGGGCTAATCTAGCGGGTCAGCAGTTCTTC. Its translation: CASTPGGGANLAGQQFF.

The chain carries TRBV18 and TRBJ2-3; the match to TRBD1 covers 7 bases. The ends lost 9 bases at V and 2 bases at J; junction bases unmatched: 8. In germline, CDR1 is KGHSH, CDR2 LQKENI. The CDR3 runs 14 residues. CDR3 in amino acids: CASTTGTDTDTQYF. The CDR3 DNA is TGTGCCAGTACAACCGGGACAGACACAGATACGCAGTATTTT.

V gene TRBV5-1 combines with J gene TRBJ2-7, with 9 bases fitting TRBD1. From germline, CDR1 is SGHRS and CDR2 YFSETQ. The V segment lost 3 bases and the J segment 2 bases; nucleotides outside the gene matches: 6. CDR3 length: 15 amino acids. The DNA of the CDR3 is TGCGCCAGCAGCTCGCCGGGACAGGGACCCTACGAGCAGTACTTC. It encodes CASSSPGQGPYEQYF.

The CDR3 DNA follows: TGTGCCAGCAGTGAAGGAGTTCAGCAAGCTTTCTTT. Translation gives CASSEGVQQAFF. The chain joins TRBV25-1 to TRBJ1-1; unclear D gene. This CDR3 region has 12 residues. Trimming removed 2 bases at V and 9 bases at J, with 10 bases between. Germline lookup yields CDR1 MGHDK and CDR2 SYGVNS.

The V gene is TRBV4-1, the J gene TRBJ1-2, with TRBD1 matching over 11 bases. Per the germline V gene, CDR1 is MGHRA and CDR2 is YSYEKL. Trimming took 0 bases from V and 6 from J; bases not matched to a gene: 3. CDR3 length equals 15 residues. The CDR3 coding sequence is TGCGCCAGCAGCCAAGACCCGGGACAGGGGGATGGCTACACCTTC. The encoded protein is CASSQDPGQGDGYTF.

As regards this clone: In the same sample, other DNA sequences code for this CDR3. V usage is TRBV2 and J usage is TRBJ2-7; D may be TRBD2 (6 bases). The CDR3 covers 13 residues. The V gene lost 5 bases and the J gene lost 3 bases, with 11 bases spanning the gap. Germline CDR1 reads SNHLY; CDR2 reads FYNNEI. The CDR3 DNA sequence: TGTGCCAGCAGTTCGACCGGGGGCTACGAGCAGTACTTC. It codes for CASSSTGGYEQYF.

V and J are TRBV7-8 and TRBJ1-5, with 8 positions matching TRBD1. Trimming removed 5 bases from V and 1 base from J; junction bases left unmatched: 7. The CDR3 runs 16 residues. CDR1 is SGHVS, CDR2 FQNEAQ, per germline. The CDR3 region is CASSATGDRSNQPQHF. The CDR3 DNA follows: TGTGCCAGCAGCGCGACAGGGGATAGGAGCAATCAGCCCCAGCATTTT.

The chain has TRBV19 and TRBJ1-5; D is unclear. CDR3 length equals 13 residues. Germline-derived CDR1 and CDR2 are LNHDA and SQIVND (reference sequence). V was cut by 10 bases and J by 2 bases, with 12 bases left in between. The CDR3, as DNA: TGTGCCACCTGGCCTGGAGGCAATCAGCCCCAGCATTTT. Its translation is CATWPGGNQPQHF.

The chain has TRBV6-5 and TRBJ1-1; D may be TRBD1 (6 bases). Germline V lookup: CDR1 MNHEY, CDR2 SVGAGI. The CDR3 is 15 amino acids. The V end lost 3 bases, the J end lost 0 bases, and 11 bases lay between the germline ends. CDR3 residues: CASSYHGQMNTEAFF. CDR3 in DNA: TGTGCCAGCAGTTATCACGGACAGATGAACACTGAAGCTTTCTTT.

The CDR3 sequence: CASSFGKGGEQYF. The CDR3 region has the DNA TGTGCCAGCAGCTTTGGGAAGGGCGGGGAGCAGTACTTC. The rearrangement links TRBV11-2 to TRBJ2-7; D perhaps matches TRBD2 (5 bases). V was clipped by 3 bases and J by 7 bases, with 13 bases between them. The CDR3 extends over 13 amino acids. Germline V gene lookup returns CDR1 SGHAT and CDR2 FQNNGV.

This chain uses TRBV4-2 with TRBJ2-5, with 9 bases aligning to TRBD1. Germline loops: CDR1 LGHNA, CDR2 YNFKEQ. The CDR3 is made up of 16 amino acids. V was clipped by 3 bases and J by 4 bases; unmatched bases: 9. CDR3 sequence: CASSHGLGQGRETQYF. CDR3 bases: TGTGCCAGCAGCCACGGATTGGGACAGGGTCGAGAGACCCAGTACTTC.

V gene TRBV7-3 combines with J gene TRBJ1-1; weak D call: TRBD1 (6 bases). V dropped 8 bases and J dropped 2 bases, with 12 bases sitting between them. CDR1 is SGHTA and CDR2 is FQGTGA in the germline V gene. The CDR3 has 13 residues. The CDR3 spells CASGAGANTEAFF. CDR3 bases: TGTGCCAGCGGGGCGGGGGCAAACACTGAAGCTTTCTTT.

V gene TRBV27 combines with J gene TRBJ1-1; D unclear. CDR3 size: 13 residues. The germline V gene has CDR1 MNHEY and CDR2 SMNVEV (reference sequence). Between the trimmed V and J ends, which lost 8 bases and 7 bases, there was a span of 17 bases. The CDR3: CASSSSTTNEAFF. CDR3 sequence (DNA): TGTGCCAGCTCCTCCTCCACCACTAATGAAGCTTTCTTT.

The CDR3 DNA sequence: TGTGCCTGGAGCCGGGGGGGGGATGTCGAGCAGTACGTC. Translated: CAWSRGGDVEQYV. V and J are TRBV30 and TRBJ2-7; 8 bases are a match to TRBD2. CDR3 size: 13 residues. The V gene end was trimmed by 3 bases and the J gene end by 6 bases; junction bases not matched to a gene: 7. The germline V gene has CDR1 GTSNPN and CDR2 SVGIG (reference sequence).

This chain connects TRBV9 to TRBJ2-7; D gene uncertain. CDR3 length: 14 residues. Trimming removed 0 bases at V and 0 bases at J, with 7 bases between. Germline V gene sequence: CDR1 SGDLS, CDR2 YYNGEE. DNA of the CDR3: TGTGCCAGCAGCGTAGACCCGAGCTCCTACGAGCAGTACTTC. Translated, it gives CASSVDPSSYEQYF.

The chain is built from TRBV9 and TRBJ2-2; TRBD1 matches at 12 bases. This CDR3 is built from 22 residues. CDR1 and CDR2 from the germline V gene are SGDLS and YYNGEE. Trimming at V came to 0 bases and at J to 0 bases, leaving 15 bases not matched to a gene. The DNA for the CDR3 is TGTGCCAGCAGCGTAGGGGACAGGGGGCAAGGATCATCTGCTGCGAACACCGGGGAGCTGTTTTTT. It yields the protein CASSVGDRGQGSSAANTGELFF.

The gene calls are TRBV28 and TRBJ2-6, with 7 bases aligning to TRBD1. The germline V gene encodes CDR1 MDHEN and CDR2 SYDVKM. The CDR3 totals 16 residues. Trimming cost V 5 bases and J 0 bases; bases outside gene matches: 4. Here the CDR3 DNA reads TGTGCCAGCAGTCAAGGGACAGTCTCTGGGGCCAACGTCCTGACTTTC. This codes for CASSQGTVSGANVLTF. Together with reference TRBV28 and TRBJ2-6, the CDR3 gives the full variable domain: DVKVTQSSRYLVKRTGEKVFLECVQDMDHENMFWYRQDPGLGLRLIYFSYDVKMKEKGDIPEGYSVSREKKERFSLILESASTNQTSMYLCASSQGTVSGANVLTFGAGSRLTVL.

The chain uses TRBV5-1 and TRBJ1-1, with D unclear. The germline V gene has CDR1 SGHRS and CDR2 YFSETQ. The ends were cut back, 0 bases at V and 0 bases at J, with 6 bases in the middle. CDR3 length: 14 residues. Here the CDR3 reads CASSLGGLNTEAFF. Written as DNA, the CDR3 is TGCGCCAGCAGCTTGGGTGGCCTGAACACTGAAGCTTTCTTT.

The CDR3, as DNA: TGCGCCAGCAGCCAAGAAGGGGGCGCGAGGGGCACTGAAGCTTTCTTT. Its protein product is CASSQEGGARGTEAFF. The rearrangement uses TRBV4-1 and TRBJ1-1; the match to TRBD1 covers 7 bases. Trimming at V came to 0 bases and at J to 4 bases, leaving 8 bases not matched to a gene. The germline gives CDR1 MGHRA, CDR2 YSYEKL. CDR3 length: 16 amino acids.

The chain is built from TRBV2 and TRBJ1-2; no clear D gene. Per the germline V gene, CDR1 is SNHLY and CDR2 is FYNNEI. Deletions cut 6 bases from V and 8 bases from J, with 13 bases between. This CDR3 region has 12 residues. CDR3 residues: CASRYGGSGYTF. CDR3 coding DNA: TGTGCCAGCAGATACGGTGGGAGCGGCTACACCTTC.